This TCR beta chain is drawn from a study of T-cell reconstitution after alpha-beta-depleted transplantation in children (TCRdb year 2016). Turning to the overall study: The study quantitatively tracked T-cell immune reconstitution after TCRalphabeta/CD19-depleted allogeneic hematopoietic cell transplantation in children using TCR repertoire profiling. The paper as a whole reports these results and caveats: The frequencies of hyperexpanded clones fell over the following months, and after one year, T-cell counts and TCRbeta diversity were mostly attributed to newly produced T cells. The high TCRbeta diversity at day 60 in some patients was ascribed to recipient T cells and intrathymic progenitors that had survived conditioning. The apparently early recovery of alphabetaT-cell counts about two months after transplant reportedly depended on only several hundred rapidly expanded clones that came from non-depleted graft cells.

The treatment or condition label here, explained by the study, means: allogeneic hematopoietic cell transplantation with graft depleted of TCRalphabeta T cells and CD19 B cells. The children who served as transplant recipients had been given grafts of TCRalphabeta/CD19-depleted allogeneic hematopoietic cells. Note on this clonotype: The clone's antigen remains unknown. No clone much larger than this one lies a single base away; base qualities are absent.

Library preparation used PCR. Reads for this sample came from an Illumina HiSeq 2500. TCR library preparation used molecular barcoding, with unique molecular identifiers applied to normalize quantification of the TCRbeta repertoire. The public reads were reprocessed in TCRdb via fastp at Q25 and MiXCR, keeping in-frame beta chains. One record per CDR3 amino acid sequence lists the most common genes and DNA. The table for this sample lists 700,000 to 950,000 distinct CDR3 sequences; roughly 15% of them were counted only once. The ten biggest clones cover 5% of the sample. Counted from cysteine to phenylalanine, this CDR3 has 13 amino acids. Only CDR3 DNA is held: 39 bases, read in frame from base 1. V sheds 0 bases and J sheds 9 bases, leaving 9 bases between their ends.

This sequence originates from a male patient under 18 who had a stem cell transplant for acute lymphoblastic leukemia, so the T cells may come from the graft donor. This sample comprised PBMCs, mostly from graft donor cells, obtained 360 days after TCRalphabeta/CD19-depleted stem cell transplant. The rearrangement joined TRBV12-3 or TRBV12-4 to TRBJ2-1; the D gene is unclear. The DNA sequence reads TGTGCCAGCAGTTTAGCGAGTGCTGTTGAGCAGTTCTTC. Its amino acids are CASSLASAVEQFF.